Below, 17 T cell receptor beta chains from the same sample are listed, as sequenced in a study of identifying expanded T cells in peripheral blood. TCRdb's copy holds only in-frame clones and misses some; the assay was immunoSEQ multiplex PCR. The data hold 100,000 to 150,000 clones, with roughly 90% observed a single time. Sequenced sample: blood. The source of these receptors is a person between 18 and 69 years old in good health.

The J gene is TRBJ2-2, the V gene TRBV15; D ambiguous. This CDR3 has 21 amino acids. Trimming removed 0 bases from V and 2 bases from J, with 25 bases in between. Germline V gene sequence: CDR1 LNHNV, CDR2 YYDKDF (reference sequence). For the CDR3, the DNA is TGTGCCACCAGCAGAGATATCCCTCTGTGGTCATATTTTACTAACACCGGGGAGCTGTTTTTT. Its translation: CATSRDIPLWSYFTNTGELFF.

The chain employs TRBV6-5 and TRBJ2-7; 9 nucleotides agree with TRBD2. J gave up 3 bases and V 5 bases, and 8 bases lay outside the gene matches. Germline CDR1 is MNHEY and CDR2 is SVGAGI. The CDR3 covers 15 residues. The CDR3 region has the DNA TGTGCCAGCAGTAGGACTAGCGCGATAAACTACGAGCAGTACTTC. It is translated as CASSRTSAINYEQYF.

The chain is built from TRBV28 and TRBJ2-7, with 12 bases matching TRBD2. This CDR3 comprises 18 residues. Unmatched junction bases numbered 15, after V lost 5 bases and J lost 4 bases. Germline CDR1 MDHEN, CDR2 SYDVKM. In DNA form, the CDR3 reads TGTGCCAGCAGTCCAATCCTGACTAGCGGGAGCCTTGTGTACGAGCAGTACTTC. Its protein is CASSPILTSGSLVYEQYF. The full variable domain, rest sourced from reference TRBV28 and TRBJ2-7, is DVKVTQSSRYLVKRTGEKVFLECVQDMDHENMFWYRQDPGLGLRLIYFSYDVKMKEKGDIPEGYSVSREKKERFSLILESASTNQTSMYLCASSPILTSGSLVYEQYFGPGTRLTVT.

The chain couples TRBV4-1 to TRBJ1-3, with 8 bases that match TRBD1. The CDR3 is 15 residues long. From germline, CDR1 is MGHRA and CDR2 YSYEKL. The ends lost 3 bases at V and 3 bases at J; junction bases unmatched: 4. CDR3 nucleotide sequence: TGCGCCAGCAGCCAGGACAGGGCCGATGGAAACACCATATATTTT. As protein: CASSQDRADGNTIYF.

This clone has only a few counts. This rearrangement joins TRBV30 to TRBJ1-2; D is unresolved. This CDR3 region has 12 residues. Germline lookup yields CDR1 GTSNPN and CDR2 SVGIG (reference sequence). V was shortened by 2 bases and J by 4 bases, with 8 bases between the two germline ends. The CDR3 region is CAWSSGVYGYTF. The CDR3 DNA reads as TGTGCCTGGAGTAGTGGGGTCTATGGCTACACCTTC.

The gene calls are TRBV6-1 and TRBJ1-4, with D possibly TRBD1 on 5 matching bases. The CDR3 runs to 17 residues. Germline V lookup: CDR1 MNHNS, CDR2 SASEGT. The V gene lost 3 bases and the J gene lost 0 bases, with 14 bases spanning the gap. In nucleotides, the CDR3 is TGTGCCAGCAGTGAGATGGGGACCTATGCAACTAATGAAAAACTGTTTTTT. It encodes CASSEMGTYATNEKLFF.

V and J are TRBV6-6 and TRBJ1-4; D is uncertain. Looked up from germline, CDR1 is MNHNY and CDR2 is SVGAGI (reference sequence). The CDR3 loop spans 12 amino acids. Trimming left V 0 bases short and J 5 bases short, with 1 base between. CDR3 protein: CASSYSNEKLFF. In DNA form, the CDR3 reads TGTGCCAGCAGTTACTCGAATGAAAAACTGTTTTTT.

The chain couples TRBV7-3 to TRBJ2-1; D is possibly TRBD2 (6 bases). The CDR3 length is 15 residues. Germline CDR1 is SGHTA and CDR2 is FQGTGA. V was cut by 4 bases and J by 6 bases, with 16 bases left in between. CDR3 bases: TGTGCCAGCAGCTCGGGACCTGGAGGGGTCAATGAGCAGTTCTTC. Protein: CASSSGPGGVNEQFF.

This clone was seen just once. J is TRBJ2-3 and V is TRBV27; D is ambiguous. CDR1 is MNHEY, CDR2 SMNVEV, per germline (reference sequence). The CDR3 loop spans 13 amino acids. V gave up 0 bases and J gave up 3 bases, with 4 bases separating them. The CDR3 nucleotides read TGTGCCAGCAGTTTATCGAGAACAGATACGCAGTATTTT. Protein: CASSLSRTDTQYF.

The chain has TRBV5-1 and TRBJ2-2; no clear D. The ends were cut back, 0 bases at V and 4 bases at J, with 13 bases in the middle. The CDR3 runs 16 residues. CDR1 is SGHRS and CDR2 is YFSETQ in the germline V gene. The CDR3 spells CASSLGLVGSTGELFF. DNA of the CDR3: TGCGCCAGCAGCTTGGGTCTAGTTGGTAGCACCGGGGAGCTGTTTTTT.

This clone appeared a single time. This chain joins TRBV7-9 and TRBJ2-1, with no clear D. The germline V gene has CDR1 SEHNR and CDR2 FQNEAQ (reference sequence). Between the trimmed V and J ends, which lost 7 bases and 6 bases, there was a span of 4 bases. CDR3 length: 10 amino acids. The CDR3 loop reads CASNPNEQFF. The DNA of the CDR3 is TGTGCCAGCAACCCCAATGAGCAGTTCTTC.

The CDR3 loop is CASSFGTGKNTEAFF. As DNA, the CDR3 is TGCGCCAGCAGCTTCGGGACAGGAAAGAACACTGAAGCTTTCTTT. The rearrangement uses TRBV5-1 and TRBJ1-1, with TRBD1 matching over 8 bases. The CDR3 is 15 amino acids. After removal of 2 bases from V and 1 base from J, the junction contained 4 bases not matched to a gene. Germline V lookup: CDR1 SGHRS, CDR2 YFSETQ.

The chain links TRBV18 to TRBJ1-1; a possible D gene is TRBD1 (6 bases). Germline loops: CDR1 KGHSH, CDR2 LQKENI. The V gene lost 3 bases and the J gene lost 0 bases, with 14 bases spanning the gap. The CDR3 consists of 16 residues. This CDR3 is CASSPRGGHMNTEAFF. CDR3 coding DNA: TGTGCCAGCTCACCCCGGGGGGGGCACATGAACACTGAAGCTTTCTTT.

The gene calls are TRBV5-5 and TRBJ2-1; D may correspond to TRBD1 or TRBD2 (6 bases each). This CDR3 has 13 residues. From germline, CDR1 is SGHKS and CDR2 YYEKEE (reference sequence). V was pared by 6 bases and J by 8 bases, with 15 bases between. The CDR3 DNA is TGTGCCAGCACCGGGGGCTGGGGGGATGAGCAGTTCTTC. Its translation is CASTGGWGDEQFF.

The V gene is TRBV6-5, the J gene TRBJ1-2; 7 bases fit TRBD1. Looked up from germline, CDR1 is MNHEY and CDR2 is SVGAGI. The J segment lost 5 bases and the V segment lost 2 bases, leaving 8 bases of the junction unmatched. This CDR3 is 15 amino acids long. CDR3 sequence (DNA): TGTGCCAGCAGTTACGGTACAGGGGCTTCTTATGGCTACACCTTC. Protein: CASSYGTGASYGYTF.

In DNA form, the CDR3 reads TGTGCCATCAGCGGCCACTCCGGGACAGAGTACACTGAAGCTTTCTTT. It specifies CAISGHSGTEYTEAFF. The chain employs TRBV10-3 and TRBJ1-1; TRBD1 matches at 7 bases. This CDR3 contains 16 residues. The ends lost 6 bases at V and 3 bases at J; junction bases unmatched: 13. The V gene's germline CDR1 is ENHRY and CDR2 SYGVKD.

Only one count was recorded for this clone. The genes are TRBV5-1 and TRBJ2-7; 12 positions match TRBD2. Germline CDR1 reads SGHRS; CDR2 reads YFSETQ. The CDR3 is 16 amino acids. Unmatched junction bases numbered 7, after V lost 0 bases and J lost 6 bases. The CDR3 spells CASSLGASGRDCEQYF. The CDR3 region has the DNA TGCGCCAGCAGCTTGGGGGCTAGCGGGAGGGACTGCGAGCAGTACTTC.